This T cell receptor (beta chain) was sequenced during a study of T-cell memory formation after mild COVID-19. V dropped 2 bases and J dropped 2; count of bases not matched to a gene: 9. CDR1 SGHTA and CDR2 FQGNSA come from the germline V gene. The CDR3 length is 17 residues. A single record per CDR3 protein comes from TCRdb applying MiXCR to the 5' RACE reads. This table has some 68,000 distinct CDR3 sequences, approximately 16% appearing once. The chain links TRBV7-2 to TRBJ2-3; TRBD2 matches at 8 bases. The sample taken for sequencing was PBMCs or a T cell subset sorted from them (not recorded which). This TCR was recovered from an adult woman who had mild COVID-19 (a few samples of this study predate the infection). Cell type and time point are not known. The CDR3 spells CASSLWGSGVDTDTQYF. The CDR3 bases are TGTGCCAGCAGCTTATGGGGTAGCGGGGTTGACACAGATACGCAGTATTTT.